The 10 T cell receptor beta chains listed next were all sequenced from one sample in a study of read filtering for tumor transcriptome and immune sequencing. From around 440 ng of RNA, a library with molecular barcoded alpha/delta and beta/gamma adaptors was made. Via MiXCR, TCRdb re-called the reads, giving one row per CDR3 protein. This repertoire shows around 38,000 distinct CDR3 sequences, roughly 13% found once; its top ten account for about 25%. Sequenced sample: a population of CD138-negative cells sorted from bone marrow. These receptors were collected from a donor at least 40 years old with multiple myeloma.

A word on this clonotype: A much larger clone sits a single nucleotide away, making a read error possible. The chain is built from TRBV27 and TRBJ2-2, with 7 bases lining up with TRBD1. The germline V gene encodes CDR1 MNHEY and CDR2 SMNVEV (reference sequence). The CDR3 extends over 13 amino acids. Trimming removed 5 bases from V and 7 bases from J; junction bases left unmatched: 4. Written as DNA, the CDR3 is TGTGCCAGCAGTGTCCAGGGGGTCGGGGAGCTGTTTTTT. As protein: CASSVQGVGELFF.

Many counts were recorded for this clonotype. V is TRBV10-3 and J is TRBJ2-3, with a possible D match to TRBD2 (5 bases). The CDR3 runs to 13 residues. In germline, CDR1 is ENHRY, CDR2 SYGVKD. Trimming stripped 5 bases from V and 7 bases from J, with 13 bases between. In DNA, the CDR3 is TGTGCCATCAGTAGGGAGCTGAGGCATACGCAGTATTTT. Translated: CAISRELRHTQYF.

In this sample, this clonotype turned up many times. J is TRBJ2-7 and V is TRBV25-1; D call uncertain. Per germline, CDR1 MGHDK and CDR2 SYGVNS. This CDR3 spans 13 amino acids. V was clipped by 3 bases and J by 0 bases, with 6 bases between them. CDR3 DNA sequence: TGTGCCAGCAGTGACAAGAGCTCCTACGAGCAGTACTTC. This encodes CASSDKSSYEQYF.

The sample holds many counts of this clonotype. The CDR3 protein is CASGRYEQYF. The CDR3, as DNA: TGTGCCAGCGGACGCTACGAGCAGTACTTC. This chain joins TRBV6-1 and TRBJ2-7; D ambiguous. Germline-derived CDR1 and CDR2 are MNHNS and SASEGT. This CDR3 has 10 amino acids. V was pared by 8 bases and J by 3 bases, with 5 bases between.

This clonotype was picked up a small number of times. This sequence joins TRBV28 and TRBJ1-2; D remains unclear. The CDR3 extends over 18 amino acids. V was pared by 5 bases and J by 0 bases, with 22 bases between. CDR1 and CDR2 from the germline V gene are MDHEN and SYDVKM. As DNA, the CDR3 is TGTGCCAGCAGTCCACCCGGGTCAGGTACCTTAGCTAACTATGGCTACACCTTC. Protein sequence: CASSPPGSGTLANYGYTF.

This clonotype has at least ten counts. The chain is built from TRBV11-2 and TRBJ2-7, with TRBD2 matching over 8 bases. This CDR3 has 15 amino acids. With V trimmed by 4 bases and J by 2 bases, 7 bases remained unmatched. CDR1 SGHAT and CDR2 FQNNGV come from the germline V gene. The CDR3 DNA follows: TGTGCCAGCAGCTGGGCGGGGGGAGGTACCTACGAGCAGTACTTC. Encoded protein: CASSWAGGGTYEQYF.

Many counts were recorded for this clonotype. This rearrangement joins TRBV4-1 to TRBJ2-7; weak D call: TRBD2 (5 bases). Germline-derived CDR1 and CDR2 are MGHRA and YSYEKL. CDR3 length: 15 amino acids. The V end lost 0 bases, the J end lost 0 bases, and 9 bases lay between the germline ends. In nucleotides, the CDR3 is TGCGCCAGCAGCCAAGAAGCGGTTAGCTCCTACGAGCAGTACTTC. Translating it yields CASSQEAVSSYEQYF.

This clonotype appeared once. One end of the junction fails to match germline, which may point to a read error. The V call is TRBV18, the J call TRBJ2-7; 7 positions match TRBD1. Germline V CDR1 and CDR2: KGHSH, LQKENI. This CDR3 is 13 amino acids long. The CDR3 spells CVSSPGQEYEQYF. The CDR3 region has the DNA TGTGTCAGCTCACCCGGACAGGAATACGAGCAGTACTTC.

This clonotype was observed many times. The gene calls are TRBV29-1 and TRBJ2-7, with D maybe TRBD2 (6 bases). Looked up from germline, CDR1 is SQVTM and CDR2 is ANQGSEA. The CDR3 runs 14 residues. V was trimmed by 6 bases and J by 7 bases, leaving 22 bases between them. Here the CDR3 reads CSVASDPTESEQYF. DNA for the CDR3: TGCAGCGTGGCTAGCGATCCCACCGAGTCGGAGCAGTACTTC.

This clonotype is judged medium-sized. The gene calls are TRBV10-3 and TRBJ1-2, with D hard to call. CDR1 ENHRY and CDR2 SYGVKD come from the germline V gene. The CDR3 totals 14 residues. Trimming removed 3 bases from V and 4 bases from J, with 12 bases in between. The CDR3 DNA reads TGTGCCATCAGTGACGACCCGGCAAGCTATGGCTACACCTTC. The encoded protein is CAISDDPASYGYTF.